The T cell receptor beta chain described here comes from a study of CD8 T cells in ankylosing spondylitis. This clonotype was counted at least ten times. Its antigen remains unknown. General observations from the study: One TCR beta motif, made up of roughly 8 highly homologous variants, appeared characteristic of ankylosing spondylitis blood. Clones tied to disease were said to be significantly enriched in matched ankylosing spondylitis synovial fluid.

TCRdb redid the calling of the 5' RACE reads with MiXCR, one entry per CDR3 protein. Found here are a few hundred thousand distinct CDR3 sequences, approximately 11% of them singletons; the top ten hold under 7.5%. V dropped 5 bases and J dropped 0; count of bases not matched to a gene: 7. Germline V lookup: CDR1 SGHTA, CDR2 FQGNSA. The CDR3 extends over 16 amino acids. This receptor was identified in a male donor with ankylosing spondylitis. The sample was blood, either unsorted or a sorted T cell fraction (not recorded which). The chain uses TRBV7-2 and TRBJ2-1, with TRBD2 identical over 7 bases. CDR3 sequence (DNA): TGTGCCAGCAGCCCACAAGCGGGGAGCTCCTACAATGAGCAGTTCTTC. This encodes CASSPQAGSSYNEQFF.